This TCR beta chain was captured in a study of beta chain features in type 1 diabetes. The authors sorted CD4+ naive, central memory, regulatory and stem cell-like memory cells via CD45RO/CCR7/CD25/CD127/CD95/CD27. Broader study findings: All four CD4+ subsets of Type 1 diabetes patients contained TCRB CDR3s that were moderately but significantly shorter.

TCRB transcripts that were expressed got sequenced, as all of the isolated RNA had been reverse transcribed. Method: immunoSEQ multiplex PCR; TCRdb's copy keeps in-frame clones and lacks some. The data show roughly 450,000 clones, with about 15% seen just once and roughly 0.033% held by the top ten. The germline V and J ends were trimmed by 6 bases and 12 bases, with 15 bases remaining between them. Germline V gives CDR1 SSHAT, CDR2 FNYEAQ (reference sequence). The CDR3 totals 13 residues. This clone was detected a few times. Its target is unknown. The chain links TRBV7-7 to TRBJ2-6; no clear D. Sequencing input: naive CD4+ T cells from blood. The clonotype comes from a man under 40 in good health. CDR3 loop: CASSFDPSGVLTF. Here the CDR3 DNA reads TGTGCCAGCAGTTTCGACCCCTCTGGCGTCCTGACTTTC.